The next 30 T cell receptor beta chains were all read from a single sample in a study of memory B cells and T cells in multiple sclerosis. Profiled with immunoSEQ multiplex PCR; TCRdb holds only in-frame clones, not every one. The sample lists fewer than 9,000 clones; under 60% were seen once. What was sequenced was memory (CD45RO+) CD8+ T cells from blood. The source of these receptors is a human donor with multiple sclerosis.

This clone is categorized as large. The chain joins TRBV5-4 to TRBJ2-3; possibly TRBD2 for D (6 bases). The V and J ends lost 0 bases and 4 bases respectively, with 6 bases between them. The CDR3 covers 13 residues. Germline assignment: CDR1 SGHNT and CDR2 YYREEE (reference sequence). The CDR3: CASSLGLADTQYF. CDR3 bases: TGTGCCAGCAGCTTGGGACTAGCAGATACGCAGTATTTT.

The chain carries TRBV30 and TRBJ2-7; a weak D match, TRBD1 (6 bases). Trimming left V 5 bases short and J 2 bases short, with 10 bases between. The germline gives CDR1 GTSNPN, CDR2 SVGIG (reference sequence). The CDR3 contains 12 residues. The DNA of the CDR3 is TGTGCCTGGGCAGACAGGACCTACGAGCAGTACTTC. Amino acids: CAWADRTYEQYF.

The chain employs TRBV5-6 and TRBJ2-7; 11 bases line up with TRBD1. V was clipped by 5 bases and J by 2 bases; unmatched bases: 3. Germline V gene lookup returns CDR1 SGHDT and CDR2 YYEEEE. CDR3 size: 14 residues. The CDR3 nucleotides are TGTGCCAGCAGGGGGACAGGGGGGACCTACGAGCAGTACTTC. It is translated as CASRGTGGTYEQYF.

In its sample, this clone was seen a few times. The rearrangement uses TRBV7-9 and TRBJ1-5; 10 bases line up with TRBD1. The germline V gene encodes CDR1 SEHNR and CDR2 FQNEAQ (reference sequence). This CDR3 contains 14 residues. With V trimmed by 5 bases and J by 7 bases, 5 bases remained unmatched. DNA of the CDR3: TGTGCCAGCAGCGTTGGACAGGGGGAGCAGCCCCAGCATTTT. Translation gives CASSVGQGEQPQHF.

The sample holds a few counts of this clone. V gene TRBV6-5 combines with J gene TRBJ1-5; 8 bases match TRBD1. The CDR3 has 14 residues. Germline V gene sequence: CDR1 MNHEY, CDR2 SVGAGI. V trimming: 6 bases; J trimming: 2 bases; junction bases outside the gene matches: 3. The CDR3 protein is CASRRTGRNQPQHF. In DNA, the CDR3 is TGTGCCAGCAGAAGGACAGGGCGCAATCAGCCCCAGCATTTT.

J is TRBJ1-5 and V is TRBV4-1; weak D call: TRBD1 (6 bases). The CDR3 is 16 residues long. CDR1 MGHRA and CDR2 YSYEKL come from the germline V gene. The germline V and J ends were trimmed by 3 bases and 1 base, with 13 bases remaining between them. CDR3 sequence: CASSQGWGGSNQPQHF. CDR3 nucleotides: TGCGCCAGCAGCCAGGGCTGGGGGGGCAGCAATCAGCCCCAGCATTTT.

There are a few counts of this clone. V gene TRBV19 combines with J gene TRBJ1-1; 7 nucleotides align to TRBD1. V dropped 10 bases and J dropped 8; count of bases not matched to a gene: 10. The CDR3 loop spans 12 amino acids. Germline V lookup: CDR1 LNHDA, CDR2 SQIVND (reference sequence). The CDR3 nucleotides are TGTGCCACCTCCGGGACAGCGATCGAAGCTTTCTTT. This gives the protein CATSGTAIEAFF.

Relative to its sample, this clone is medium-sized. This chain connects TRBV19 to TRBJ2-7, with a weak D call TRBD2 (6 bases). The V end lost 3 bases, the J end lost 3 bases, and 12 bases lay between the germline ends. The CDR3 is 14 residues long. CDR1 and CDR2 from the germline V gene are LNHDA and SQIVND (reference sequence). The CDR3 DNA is TGTGCCAGTAGTATGGCGGGGTATGACTACGAGCAGTACTTC. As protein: CASSMAGYDYEQYF. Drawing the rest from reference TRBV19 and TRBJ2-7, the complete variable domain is DGGITQSPKYLFRKEGQNVTLSCEQNLNHDAMYWYRQDPGQGLRLIYYSQIVNDFQKGDIAEGYSVSREKKESFPLTVTSAQKNPTAFYLCASSMAGYDYEQYFGPGTRLTVT.

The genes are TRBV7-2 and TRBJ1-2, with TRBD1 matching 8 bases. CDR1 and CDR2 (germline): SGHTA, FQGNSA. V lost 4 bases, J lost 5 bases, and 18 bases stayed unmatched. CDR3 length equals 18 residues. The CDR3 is CASSSLVGGTGFTYGYTF. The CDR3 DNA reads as TGTGCCAGCAGCTCCCTGGTTGGGGGGACAGGCTTTACATATGGCTACACCTTC.

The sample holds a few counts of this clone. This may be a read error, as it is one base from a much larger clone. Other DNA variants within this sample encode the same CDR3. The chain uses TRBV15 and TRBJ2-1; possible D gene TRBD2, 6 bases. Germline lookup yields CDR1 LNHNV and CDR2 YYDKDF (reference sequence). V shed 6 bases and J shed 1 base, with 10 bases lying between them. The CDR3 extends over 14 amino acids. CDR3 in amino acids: CATRGTPSYNEQFF. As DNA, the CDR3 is TGTGCCACCAGGGGGACTCCATCCTACAATGAGCAGTTCTTC. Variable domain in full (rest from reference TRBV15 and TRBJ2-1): DAMVIQNPRYQVTQFGKPVTLSCSQTLNHNVMYWYQQKSSQAPKLLFHYYDKDFNNEADTPDNFQSRRPNTSFCFLDIRSPGLGDTAMYLCATRGTPSYNEQFFGPGTRLTVL.

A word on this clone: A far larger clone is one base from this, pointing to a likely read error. CDR3 sequence (DNA): TGTGCCAGCAGCCCCCAGGCGGGGAGGCCTGGAAACACCATATATTTT. Translation gives CASSPQAGRPGNTIYF. The chain joins TRBV28 to TRBJ1-3, with no clear D. Germline assignment: CDR1 MDHEN and CDR2 SYDVKM. The ends were cut back, 6 bases at V and 2 bases at J, with 17 bases in the middle. The CDR3 extends over 16 amino acids.

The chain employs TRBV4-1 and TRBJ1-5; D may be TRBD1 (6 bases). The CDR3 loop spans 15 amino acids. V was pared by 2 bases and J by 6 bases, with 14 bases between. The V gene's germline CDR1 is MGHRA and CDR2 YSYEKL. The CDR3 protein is CASSQSEGGVQPQHF. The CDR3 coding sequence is TGCGCCAGCAGCCAATCCGAGGGGGGGGTTCAGCCCCAGCATTTT.

This CDR3 reads CASSLAPAGGRETQYF. CDR3 DNA sequence: TGTGCCAGCAGCTTGGCGCCAGCGGGGGGGCGGGAGACCCAGTACTTC. The J gene is TRBJ2-5, the V gene TRBV5-6, with 10 positions matching TRBD2. Unmatched junction bases numbered 7, after V lost 0 bases and J lost 5 bases. The CDR3 covers 16 residues. CDR1 SGHDT and CDR2 YYEEEE come from the germline V gene.

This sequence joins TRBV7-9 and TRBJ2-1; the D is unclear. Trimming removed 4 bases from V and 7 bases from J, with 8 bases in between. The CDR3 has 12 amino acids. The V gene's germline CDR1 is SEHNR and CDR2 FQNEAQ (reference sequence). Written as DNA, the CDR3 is TGTGCCAGCAGCTCCATACTTAATGAGCAGTTCTTC. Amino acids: CASSSILNEQFF.

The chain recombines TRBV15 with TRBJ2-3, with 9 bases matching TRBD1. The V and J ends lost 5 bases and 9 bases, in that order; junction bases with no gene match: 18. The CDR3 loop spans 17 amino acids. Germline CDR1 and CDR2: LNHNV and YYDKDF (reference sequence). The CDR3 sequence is CATSPTPGTGQVATQYF. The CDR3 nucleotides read TGTGCCACCAGCCCGACTCCCGGGACAGGGCAAGTGGCAACGCAGTATTTT.

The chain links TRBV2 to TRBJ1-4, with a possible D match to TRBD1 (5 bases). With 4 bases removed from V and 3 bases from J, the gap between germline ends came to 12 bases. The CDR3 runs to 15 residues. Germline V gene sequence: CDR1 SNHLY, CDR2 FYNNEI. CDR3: CASSGVRVANEKLFF. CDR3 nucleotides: TGTGCCAGCAGTGGTGTCAGGGTAGCTAATGAAAAACTGTTTTTT.

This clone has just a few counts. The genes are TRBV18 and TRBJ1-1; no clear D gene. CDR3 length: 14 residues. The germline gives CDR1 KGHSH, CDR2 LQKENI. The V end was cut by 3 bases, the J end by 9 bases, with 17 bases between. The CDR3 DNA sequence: TGTGCCAGCTCACCGGATGGAGGAGTCCCTCAAGCTTTCTTT. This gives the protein CASSPDGGVPQAFF.

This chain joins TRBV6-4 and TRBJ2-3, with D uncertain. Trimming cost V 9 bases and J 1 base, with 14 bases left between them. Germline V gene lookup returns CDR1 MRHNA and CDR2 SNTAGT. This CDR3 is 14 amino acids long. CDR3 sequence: CASSVLEGTDTQYF. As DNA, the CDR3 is TGTGCCAGTTCGGTCCTTGAGGGCACAGATACGCAGTATTTT.

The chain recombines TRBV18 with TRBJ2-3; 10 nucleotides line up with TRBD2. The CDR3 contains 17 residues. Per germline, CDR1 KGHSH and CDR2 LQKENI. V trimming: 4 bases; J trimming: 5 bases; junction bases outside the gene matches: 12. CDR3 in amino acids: CASSLDPLAGAQDTQYF. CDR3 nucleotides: TGTGCCAGCTCACTAGACCCCCTAGCGGGAGCCCAAGATACGCAGTATTTT.

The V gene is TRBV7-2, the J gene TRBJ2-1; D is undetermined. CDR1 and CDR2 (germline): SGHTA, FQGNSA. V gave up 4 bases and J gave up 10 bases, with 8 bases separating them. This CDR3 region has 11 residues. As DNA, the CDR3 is TGTGCCAGCAGCTCCGTACAGGAGCAGTTCTTC. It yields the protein CASSSVQEQFF.

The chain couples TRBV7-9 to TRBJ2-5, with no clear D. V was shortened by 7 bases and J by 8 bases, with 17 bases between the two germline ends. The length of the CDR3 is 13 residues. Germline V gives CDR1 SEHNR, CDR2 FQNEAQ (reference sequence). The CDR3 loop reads CASIPWSSETQYF. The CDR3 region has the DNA TGTGCCAGCATCCCCTGGAGCTCGGAAACCCAGTACTTC.

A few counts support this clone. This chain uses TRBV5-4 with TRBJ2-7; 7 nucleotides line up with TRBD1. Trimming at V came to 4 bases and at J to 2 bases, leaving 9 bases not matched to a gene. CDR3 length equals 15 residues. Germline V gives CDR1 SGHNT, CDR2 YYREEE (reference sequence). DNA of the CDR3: TGTGCCAGCAGCCCTAGACAGGGATTGACCTACGAGCAGTACTTC. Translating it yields CASSPRQGLTYEQYF.

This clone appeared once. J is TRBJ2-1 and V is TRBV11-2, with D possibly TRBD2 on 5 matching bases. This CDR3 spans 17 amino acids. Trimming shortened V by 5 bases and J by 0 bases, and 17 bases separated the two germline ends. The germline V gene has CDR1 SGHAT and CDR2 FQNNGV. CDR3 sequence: CASSPYGLGSSYNEQFF. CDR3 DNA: TGTGCCAGCAGCCCCTACGGACTCGGCAGCTCCTACAATGAGCAGTTCTTC.

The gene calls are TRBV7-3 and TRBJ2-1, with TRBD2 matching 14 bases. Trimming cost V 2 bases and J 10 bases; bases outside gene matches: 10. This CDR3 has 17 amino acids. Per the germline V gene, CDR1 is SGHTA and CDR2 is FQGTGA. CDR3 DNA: TGTGCCAGCAGCTTACATCCTCCGGGACTAGCGGGAGTGGAGCAGTTCTTC. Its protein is CASSLHPPGLAGVEQFF.

CDR3 protein: CASSVGTGFGDNEQFF. CDR3 bases: TGTGCCAGCAGCGTCGGTACAGGGTTCGGCGACAATGAGCAGTTCTTC. The chain is built from TRBV9 and TRBJ2-1; D is perhaps TRBD1 (6 bases). The CDR3 has 16 residues. The V and J ends lost 2 bases and 5 bases respectively, with 17 bases between them. Germline loops: CDR1 SGDLS, CDR2 YYNGEE.

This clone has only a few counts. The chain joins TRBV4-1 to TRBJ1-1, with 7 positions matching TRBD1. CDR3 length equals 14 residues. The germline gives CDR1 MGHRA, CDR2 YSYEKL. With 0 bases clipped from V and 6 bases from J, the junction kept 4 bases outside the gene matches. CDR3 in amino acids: CASSQDDRAAEAFF. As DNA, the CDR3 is TGCGCCAGCAGCCAAGACGACAGGGCTGCTGAAGCTTTCTTT.

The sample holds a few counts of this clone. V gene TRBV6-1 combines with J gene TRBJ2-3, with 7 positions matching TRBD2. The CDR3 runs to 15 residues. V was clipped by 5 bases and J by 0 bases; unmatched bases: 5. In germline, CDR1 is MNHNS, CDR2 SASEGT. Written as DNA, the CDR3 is TGTGCCAGCAGTCTCTCTAGCGGAAGCACAGATACGCAGTATTTT. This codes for CASSLSSGSTDTQYF.

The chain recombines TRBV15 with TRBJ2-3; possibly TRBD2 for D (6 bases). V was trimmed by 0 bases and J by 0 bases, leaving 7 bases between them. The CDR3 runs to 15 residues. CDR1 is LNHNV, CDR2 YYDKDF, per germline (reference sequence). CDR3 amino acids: CATSRDSGSTDTQYF. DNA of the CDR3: TGTGCCACCAGCAGAGATAGCGGCAGCACAGATACGCAGTATTTT.

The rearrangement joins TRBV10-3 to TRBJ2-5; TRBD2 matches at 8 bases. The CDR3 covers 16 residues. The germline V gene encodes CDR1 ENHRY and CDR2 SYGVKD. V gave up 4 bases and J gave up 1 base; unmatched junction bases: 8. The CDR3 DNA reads TGTGCCATCAGTGGACCCATCAGCGGGGGCCAAGAGACCCAGTACTTC. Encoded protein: CAISGPISGGQETQYF.

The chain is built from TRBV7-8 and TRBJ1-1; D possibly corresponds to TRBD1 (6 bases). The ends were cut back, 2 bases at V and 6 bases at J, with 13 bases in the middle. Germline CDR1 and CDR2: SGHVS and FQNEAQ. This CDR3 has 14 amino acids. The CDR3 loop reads CASSLSRQAPEAFF. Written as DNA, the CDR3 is TGTGCCAGCAGCTTATCCAGACAGGCGCCTGAAGCTTTCTTT. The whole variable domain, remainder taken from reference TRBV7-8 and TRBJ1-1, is GAGVSQSPRYKVAKRGQDVALRCDPISGHVSLFWYQQALGQGPEFLTYFQNEAQLDKSGLPSDRFFAERPEGSVSTLKIQRTQQEDSAVYLCASSLSRQAPEAFFGQGTRLTVV.